This TCR beta chain derives from a study of blood T cell repertoires in COVID-19. J was trimmed by 10 bases and V by 3 bases; bases with no gene match: 3. CDR3 size: 14 residues. Germline V lookup: CDR1 KGHSH, CDR2 LQKENI. Clones were sequenced by immunoSEQ multiplex PCR, and TCRdb holds only the in-frame ones, with some missing. The table records about 65,000 clones, roughly four fifths of them present only once. This TCR was recovered from a man older than 75 with acute or convalescent COVID-19. The chain links TRBV18 to TRBJ1-6, with TRBD1 identical over 10 bases. Sequenced: peripheral blood. CDR3 sequence (DNA): TGTGCCAGCTCACCCGGGACAGGGGCCTCACCCCTCCACTTT. It specifies CASSPGTGASPLHF.